This TCR beta chain was obtained from a study of tumor-infiltrating lymphocytes in primary liver carcinoma. This clonotype was seen ten or more times. Starting from 450 to 500 ng of total RNA, TCR beta cDNA was produced with a primer in the constant region. Construction of TCR beta libraries relied on three successive nested multiplex PCR rounds employing slightly modified ARM-PCR. TCRdb fed the multiplex PCR reads into MiXCR, producing one record per CDR3 protein. The sample yields 55,000 or so distinct CDR3 sequences, over 65% seen once. For each extraction, RNA and DNA were obtained together from roughly 20-30 mg of unsorted bulk tissue. This sequence was found in a man aged 35-49 years with primary liver carcinoma and hepatitis B virus infection. Sequencing used liver tumor tissue from sampling region 2. Subset defined: tumor region T2, inferior pole.

In DNA form, the CDR3 reads TGTGCCAGCAGCTTAGATCTGGGGGTGGCTCAGCCCCAGCATTTT. Its translation is CASSLDLGVAQPQHF. The chain joins TRBV11-3 to TRBJ1-5, with D tentatively TRBD1 (5 bases). The CDR3 length is 15 residues. The germline V gene encodes CDR1 SGHNT and CDR2 YENEEA. V was clipped by 0 bases and J by 6 bases, with 12 bases between them.